These T cell receptor beta chains were read from a single sample in a study of shared clonotypes between healthy human individuals. TCRdb keeps only in-frame clones here, not all; method: immunoSEQ multiplex PCR. The repertoire holds roughly 700,000 clones, with less than 95% as singletons. Sample: memory CD8+ T cells from PBMCs. All receptors come from a man younger than 35 in good health. Some clones in this sample may be carry-over from other donors' samples. Both conserved end residues are part of each CDR3. The D gene is left open where the match is weak.

D: -
V: TRBV27
CDR3: CASSEGLYNFSFGETQYF

D: -
V: TRBV7-2
CDR3: CASSSHYRDSGFF

D: TRBD1
V: TRBV7-2
CDR3: CASSLGGTGNEQFF

D: -
V: TRBV7-8
CDR3: CASSLILADSYNEQFF

D: -
V: TRBV4-1
CDR3: CASSQVDGPFSRGGNTIYF

D: -
V: TRBV13
CDR3: CASSPAPSETQYF

D: TRBD1
V: TRBV2
CDR3: CASSTGGWTDTQYF

D: TRBD2
V: TRBV27
CDR3: CASNKREGPYNEQFF

D: -
V: TRBV7-8
CDR3: CASSLVNTDYSNQPQHF

D: -
V: TRBV27
CDR3: CASSFAGALGYTF

D: -
V: TRBV7-9
CDR3: CASSFGSNYGYTF

D: -
V: TRBV7-2
CDR3: CASSAGSRVYTEAFF

D: TRBD2
V: TRBV4-1
CDR3: CASSPQLALSYEQYF

D: TRBD2
V: TRBV10-3
CDR3: CAISEGGVGRAEYEQYF

D: TRBD2
V: TRBV9
CDR3: CASSVERGGLAGVSYNEQFF

D: TRBD2
V: TRBV28
CDR3: CASSSWGEGPYEQYF

D: -
V: TRBV9
CDR3: CASSVEDKPGGYEQYF

D: -
V: TRBV28
CDR3: CASSSTYSNQPQHF

D: -
V: TRBV7-9
CDR3: CASSLALARSSYEQYF

D: -
V: TRBV7-3
CDR3: CASSLGVSHDEQFF

D: TRBD1
V: TRBV6-5
CDR3: CASSYGTGAAYEQYF

D: -
V: TRBV7-9
CDR3: CASSLVGSNYGYTF

D: -
V: TRBV19
CDR3: CASSIWGSGANVLTF

D: -
V: TRBV7-2
CDR3: CASSPRLALNTGELFF

D: TRBD2
V: TRBV10-1
CDR3: CASERLAGKQYEQYF

D: -
V: TRBV5-4
CDR3: CASLDSLGTEAFF

D: -
V: TRBV28
CDR3: CASSLGTHKVQYF

D: TRBD1
V: TRBV14
CDR3: CASSGRTGNYGYTF

D: -
V: TRBV4-1
CDR3: CASWAGTGELFF

D: -
V: TRBV28
CDR3: CASSSRGFEETQYF

D: -
V: TRBV29-1
CDR3: CSVAGGGGKTSLSSYEQYF

D: -
V: TRBV27
CDR3: CASSLRIYSGANVLTF

D: TRBD2
V: TRBV5-4
CDR3: CASAGLAGDEQFF

D: -
V: TRBV4-3
CDR3: CASSQDGGEGILKDTQYF

D: TRBD2
V: TRBV9
CDR3: CASSEGRTSGLNTGELFF